Following are 28 T cell receptor beta chains from one sample sequenced in a study of response to subunit inactivated influenza vaccine. TCRdb analysed the RT-PCR reads with MiXCR anew, one entry per CDR3 protein. The sample has 700,000 to 900,000 distinct CDR3 sequences, 21% seen once. The sequencing used PBMCs from blood, collected more than 4 days after vaccination. The receptor set was obtained from a man in his fifties or sixties who received an inactivated influenza vaccine.

The chain combines TRBV4-3 with TRBJ2-7, with a possible D match to TRBD1 (6 bases). The CDR3 has 16 amino acids. V shed 1 base and J shed 1 base, with 14 bases lying between them. Germline V CDR1 and CDR2: LGHNA, YSLEER. CDR3 DNA sequence: TGCGCCAGCAGCCAAGCGGCAGGGGTGGGTTCCTACGAGCAGTACTTC. Encoded protein: CASSQAAGVGSYEQYF.

This clonotype was seen a handful of times. The rearrangement uses TRBV12-3 or TRBV12-4 and TRBJ1-4; 7 nucleotides agree with TRBD1. The trim removed 5 bases at V and 8 bases at J, leaving 11 bases unmatched. The CDR3 totals 15 residues. The DNA for the CDR3 is TGTGCCAGCAGTCCAGGGGGGGCTGAATCCGAAAAACTGTTTTTT. This codes for CASSPGGAESEKLFF.

A few counts support this clonotype. The chain has TRBV10-3 and TRBJ2-7, with 9 bases matching TRBD1. The CDR3 covers 14 residues. Germline trimming cut 3 bases from V and 3 bases from J; bases unmatched to any gene: 3. Germline CDR1 is ENHRY and CDR2 is SYGVKD. This CDR3 reads CAISERQGDYEQYF. For the CDR3, the DNA is TGTGCCATCAGTGAACGACAGGGGGACTACGAGCAGTACTTC.

The V call is TRBV2, the J call TRBJ1-1, with D tentatively TRBD1 (6 bases). The CDR3 has 15 amino acids. From germline, CDR1 is SNHLY and CDR2 FYNNEI. V gave up 7 bases and J gave up 0 bases, with 15 bases separating them. CDR3: CASTTPGAMNTEAFF. CDR3 nucleotides: TGTGCCAGCACCACCCCGGGGGCAATGAACACTGAAGCTTTCTTT.

The chain uses TRBV7-8 and TRBJ2-3; 9 bases are a match to TRBD2. The V gene's germline CDR1 is SGHVS and CDR2 FQNEAQ. The CDR3 loop spans 16 amino acids. The J segment lost 14 bases and the V segment lost 4 bases, leaving 19 bases of the junction unmatched. The CDR3 here is CASSSQTGTSPPVGYF. As DNA, the CDR3 is TGTGCCAGCAGCTCCCAGACCGGGACTAGCCCACCGGTCGGGTATTTT.

CDR3 sequence: CASSSSGTGGIEQYF. CDR3 nucleotides: TGTGCCAGCAGCTCATCCGGGACAGGGGGCATCGAGCAGTACTTC. The gene calls are TRBV7-2 and TRBJ2-7; 12 bases are shared with TRBD1. Germline-derived CDR1 and CDR2 are SGHTA and FQGNSA. This CDR3 has 15 amino acids. Trimming cost V 4 bases and J 6 bases; bases outside gene matches: 7.

The chain recombines TRBV5-1 with TRBJ2-3; 7 bases line up with TRBD1. CDR1 SGHRS and CDR2 YFSETQ come from the germline V gene. J gave up 5 bases and V 0 bases, and 6 bases lay outside the gene matches. The CDR3 runs to 15 residues. CDR3 region: CASSLDGTVGDTQYF. The CDR3 DNA reads as TGCGCCAGCAGCTTGGATGGGACAGTGGGAGATACGCAGTATTTT.

The J gene is TRBJ2-7, the V gene TRBV15; D ambiguous. The CDR3 covers 14 residues. The V gene's germline CDR1 is LNHNV and CDR2 YYDKDF (reference sequence). V dropped 0 bases and J dropped 0 bases, with 6 bases sitting between them. The CDR3: CATSRDYSSYEQYF. CDR3 in DNA: TGTGCCACCAGCAGAGACTATTCCTCCTACGAGCAGTACTTC.

This clonotype came up a few times. The chain is built from TRBV20-1 and TRBJ2-7; D unclear. The CDR3 is 14 amino acids. Trimming took off 1 base at V and 0 bases at J, with 10 bases between the two ends. Germline V gene data show CDR1 as DFQATT and CDR2 as SNEGSKA (reference sequence). CDR3 coding DNA: TGCAGTGCTAGAGGTCAGCCGTCCTCCTACGAGCAGTACTTC. It translates to CSARGQPSSYEQYF.

This clonotype has a count of ten or more. The J gene is TRBJ2-2, the V gene TRBV9, with D possibly being TRBD1 (5 bases). Trimming removed 1 base at V and 4 bases at J, with 11 bases between. CDR3 length: 15 residues. Germline assignment: CDR1 SGDLS and CDR2 YYNGEE. CDR3 DNA: TGTGCCAGCAGCGTACAGGGTGGCGGCACCGGGGAGCTGTTTTTT. It is translated as CASSVQGGGTGELFF.

V usage is TRBV28 and J usage is TRBJ2-5; D possibly matches TRBD1 or TRBD2 (6 bases each). The V gene lost 7 bases and the J gene lost 5 bases, with 17 bases spanning the gap. CDR1 and CDR2 (germline): MDHEN, SYDVKM. The CDR3 has 14 residues. Here the CDR3 DNA reads TGTGCCAGCACCCTTCCCGGGGGCAGGGAGACCCAGTACTTC. Amino acid sequence: CASTLPGGRETQYF.

This chain joins TRBV7-2 and TRBJ2-3; 12 nucleotides line up with TRBD2. The germline CDR1 and CDR2 sequences are SGHTA and FQGNSA. V trimming: 7 bases; J trimming: 2 bases; junction bases outside the gene matches: 10. CDR3 length: 17 amino acids. The CDR3 sequence: CASTAASGGAATDTQYF. The CDR3 DNA is TGTGCCAGCACCGCGGCTAGCGGGGGGGCCGCCACAGATACGCAGTATTTT.

The chain has TRBV5-1 and TRBJ2-2; the D gene is possibly TRBD1 (5 bases). V lost 4 bases and J 3 bases, leaving 13 bases between the germline ends. Germline loops: CDR1 SGHRS, CDR2 YFSETQ. This CDR3 has 15 amino acids. The CDR3 loop reads CASSKSGSDTGELFF. Here the CDR3 DNA reads TGCGCCAGCAGCAAGTCAGGGTCGGACACCGGGGAGCTGTTTTTT.

The gene calls are TRBV28 and TRBJ1-2; D gene uncertain. Trimming left V 3 bases short and J 4 bases short, with 12 bases between. The CDR3 consists of 14 residues. Germline-derived CDR1 and CDR2 are MDHEN and SYDVKM. The CDR3 bases are TGTGCCAGCAGTTTGGGCCGATCGAGCTATGGCTACACCTTC. It is translated as CASSLGRSSYGYTF.

This chain uses TRBV7-9 with TRBJ2-3; perhaps TRBD2 as D (6 bases). Trimming took off 1 base at V and 6 bases at J, with 11 bases between the two ends. The germline V gene has CDR1 SEHNR and CDR2 FQNEAQ (reference sequence). This CDR3 spans 14 amino acids. CDR3 protein: CASSLGLREDTQYF. The CDR3 coding sequence is TGTGCCAGCAGCTTAGGTCTCCGGGAGGATACGCAGTATTTT. Looking up the rest from reference TRBV7-9 and TRBJ2-3 gives the full variable domain: DTGVSQNPRHKITKRGQNVTFRCDPISEHNRLYWYRQTLGQGPEFLTYFQNEAQLEKSRLLSDRFSAERPKGSFSTLEIQRTEQGDSAMYLCASSLGLREDTQYFGPGTRLTVL.

The V gene is TRBV30, the J gene TRBJ1-5; 7 bases match TRBD1. V lost 1 base, J lost 7 bases, and 10 bases stayed unmatched. CDR3 length equals 15 residues. Germline CDR1 and CDR2: GTSNPN and SVGIG (reference sequence). CDR3 in amino acids: CAWSDHRTGRQPQHF. In DNA form, the CDR3 reads TGTGCCTGGAGTGATCACCGGACAGGAAGGCAGCCCCAGCATTTT.

This chain uses TRBV11-2 with TRBJ2-2; 10 bases match TRBD1. The CDR3 contains 16 residues. The J segment lost 3 bases and the V segment lost 5 bases, leaving 6 bases of the junction unmatched. Germline-derived CDR1 and CDR2 are SGHAT and FQNNGV. The CDR3 spells CASSIPGQGHTGELFF. The DNA of the CDR3 is TGTGCCAGCAGCATCCCGGGACAGGGGCACACCGGGGAGCTGTTTTTT.

This clonotype was recorded many times. The chain employs TRBV20-1 and TRBJ1-4, with 9 bases identical to TRBD1. Looked up from germline, CDR1 is DFQATT and CDR2 is SNEGSKA (reference sequence). V shed 2 bases and J 8 bases; nucleotides not matched to a gene: 6. This CDR3 is 14 amino acids long. DNA for the CDR3: TGCAGTGCTAGATCGTGGACAGGGGACGAAAAACTGTTTTTT. Protein sequence: CSARSWTGDEKLFF.

The J gene is TRBJ2-3, the V gene TRBV9; D remains ambiguous. The CDR3 has 12 amino acids. The germline V and J ends were trimmed by 3 bases and 4 bases, with 6 bases remaining between them. Germline V lookup: CDR1 SGDLS, CDR2 YYNGEE. CDR3 DNA: TGTGCCAGCAGCGAGAACTCAGATACGCAGTATTTT. Its protein is CASSENSDTQYF.

This clonotype was seen more than once but under ten times. The rearrangement joins TRBV4-3 to TRBJ2-3; no definite D call. Trimming cost V 7 bases and J 2 bases, with 16 bases left between them. In germline, CDR1 is LGHNA, CDR2 YSLEER. The CDR3 spans 15 residues. CDR3 coding DNA: TGCGCCAGCAACAAGCAGCTCGACCACACAGATACGCAGTATTTT. Translating it yields CASNKQLDHTDTQYF.

The table lists this clonotype with many counts. The rearrangement uses TRBV7-9 and TRBJ1-5; no clear D. Germline lookup yields CDR1 SEHNR and CDR2 FQNEAQ (reference sequence). This CDR3 contains 13 residues. Trimming shortened V by 1 base and J by 6 bases, and 7 bases separated the two germline ends. CDR3 amino acids: CASSLGPGQPQHF. The CDR3, as DNA: TGTGCCAGCAGCTTAGGTCCGGGTCAGCCCCAGCATTTT.

The rearrangement links TRBV11-2 to TRBJ1-6; no clear D gene. V lost 2 bases and J 7 bases, leaving 12 bases between the germline ends. The CDR3 totals 15 residues. Germline CDR1 and CDR2: SGHAT and FQNNGV. CDR3 protein: CASSLYRERNSPLHF. DNA of the CDR3: TGTGCCAGCAGCTTATATCGGGAGAGGAATTCACCCCTCCACTTT.

This clonotype was seen only a few times. The chain combines TRBV15 with TRBJ2-2; possibly TRBD1 for D (6 bases). Trimming stripped 5 bases from V and 5 bases from J, with 18 bases between. The CDR3 covers 16 residues. Germline V gives CDR1 LNHNV, CDR2 YYDKDF (reference sequence). In nucleotides, the CDR3 is TGTGCCACCAGCTCAACCCCCGGCAGGGGAACCGGGGAGCTGTTTTTT. This encodes CATSSTPGRGTGELFF.

This clonotype was picked up a small number of times. The chain joins TRBV20-1 to TRBJ2-7; no reliable D call. With 6 bases removed from V and 8 bases from J, the gap between germline ends came to 14 bases. CDR3 length: 11 amino acids. CDR1 and CDR2 (germline): DFQATT, SNEGSKA (reference sequence). As DNA, the CDR3 is TGCAGTGCCCCGATCTGGCCCAAGCAGTACTTC. Translation gives CSAPIWPKQYF.

The J gene is TRBJ2-1, the V gene TRBV10-3; perhaps TRBD1 as D (6 bases). Trimming cost V 11 bases and J 5 bases, with 19 bases left between them. The length of the CDR3 is 14 residues. CDR1 is ENHRY, CDR2 SYGVKD, per germline. CDR3 in amino acids: CAANRDTKNNEQFF. CDR3 DNA: TGTGCCGCCAACCGGGACACTAAGAACAATGAGCAGTTCTTC.

This clonotype was seen a few times. The CDR3 reads CASSQTGNNSPLHF. For the CDR3, the DNA is TGTGCCAGCAGCCAAACAGGGAATAATTCACCCCTCCACTTT. This rearrangement joins TRBV7-2 to TRBJ1-6, with D possibly being TRBD1 (6 bases). This CDR3 is built from 14 residues. CDR1 SGHTA and CDR2 FQGNSA come from the germline V gene. V shed 5 bases and J shed 5 bases, with 10 bases lying between them. Full variable domain (missing parts from reference TRBV7-2 and TRBJ1-6): GAGVSQSPSNKVTEKGKDVELRCDPISGHTALYWYRQSLGQGLEFLIYFQGNSAPDKSGLPSDRFSAERTGGSVSTLTIQRTQQEDSAVYLCASSQTGNNSPLHFGNGTRLTVT.

The chain has TRBV27 and TRBJ2-7; tentatively, D is TRBD1 (6 bases). The V and J ends lost 2 bases and 2 bases respectively, with 13 bases between them. Germline V lookup: CDR1 MNHEY, CDR2 SMNVEV (reference sequence). The CDR3 is made up of 15 amino acids. The CDR3 is CASSLGGFGTYEQYF. In nucleotides, the CDR3 is TGTGCCAGCAGTTTAGGGGGCTTTGGCACCTACGAGCAGTACTTC.

This rearrangement joins TRBV12-3 or TRBV12-4 to TRBJ2-7; TRBD1 matches 8 bases. The CDR3 totals 15 residues. J was trimmed by 0 bases and V by 7 bases; bases with no gene match: 8. Here the CDR3 DNA reads TGTGCCAGCACCACAATGGGGACAGGCTCCTACGAGCAGTACTTC. Residues: CASTTMGTGSYEQYF.